These 25 T cell receptor beta chains share one sample of origin, sequenced in a study of cytomegalovirus exposure and HLA in healthy donors (dated by TCRdb to between 2016 and 2019). Library preparation was by the immunoSEQ multiplex PCR assay. For the multiplex PCR, a mixture combining 60 forward primers for TCR Vbeta segments and 13 reverse primers for TCR Jbeta segments was used. Held by TCRdb, this immuneACCESS table contains in-frame sequences only and omits some clones. Under half of the omission traces to an unresolved V gene where checked; the cause of the rest is unknown. In all, the sample holds some 60,000 clones, and 80% of those were seen once. The ten largest make up 5.5% to 7% of the sample. Input material: PBMCs. The receptors derive from a male donor in good health and CMV-seronegative.

The genes are TRBV4-2 and TRBJ1-1, with TRBD1 matching over 7 bases. The CDR3 length is 16 residues. Germline CDR1 and CDR2: LGHNA and YNFKEQ. Trimming at V came to 3 bases and at J to 4 bases, leaving 11 bases not matched to a gene. CDR3 DNA: TGTGCCAGCAGCCACGCCCCGACAGGGCTGGCCACTGAAGCTTTCTTT. Translating gives CASSHAPTGLATEAFF.

The rearrangement links TRBV19 to TRBJ1-6; 7 bases map to TRBD1. This CDR3 contains 16 residues. Germline V CDR1 and CDR2: LNHDA, SQIVND (reference sequence). The junction had 9 bases not matched to a gene; V was cut back by 1 base and J by 9 bases. The DNA for the CDR3 is TGTGCCAGTAGTATAGCCAGACAGGGTACGGCTTCACCCCTCCACTTT. Protein sequence: CASSIARQGTASPLHF.

The rearrangement links TRBV7-2 to TRBJ1-1; 9 positions match TRBD1. From germline, CDR1 is SGHTA and CDR2 FQGNSA. This CDR3 spans 13 amino acids. The V segment lost 3 bases and the J segment 10 bases; nucleotides outside the gene matches: 6. The CDR3 reads CASSLGQGGGAFF. DNA of the CDR3: TGTGCCAGCAGCTTGGGACAGGGCGGGGGAGCTTTCTTT.

V usage is TRBV6-5 and J usage is TRBJ1-5, with 10 nucleotides matching TRBD1. This CDR3 contains 15 residues. V lost 5 bases, J lost 2 bases, and 3 bases stayed unmatched. The V gene's germline CDR1 is MNHEY and CDR2 SVGAGI. CDR3 bases: TGTGCCAGCAGTGTAGGGACAGGGGGCAATCAGCCCCAGCATTTT. Its translation: CASSVGTGGNQPQHF.

The chain links TRBV4-3 to TRBJ2-5; tentatively, D is TRBD1 (5 bases). Germline assignment: CDR1 LGHNA and CDR2 YSLEER. CDR3 length: 15 amino acids. V was clipped by 3 bases and J by 1 base, with 12 bases between them. The DNA for the CDR3 is TGCGCCAGCAGCCAGAATCAGGGTTCCCAAGAGACCCAGTACTTC. Amino acids: CASSQNQGSQETQYF.

The chain carries TRBV7-9 and TRBJ2-7; 11 nucleotides match TRBD1. Germline CDR1 reads SEHNR; CDR2 reads FQNEAQ (reference sequence). J gave up 4 bases and V 5 bases, and 10 bases lay outside the gene matches. This CDR3 is 16 amino acids long. Written as DNA, the CDR3 is TGTGCCAGCAGCCCGCCAAATGGACAGGGGGCGTACGAGCAGTACTTC. Amino acid sequence: CASSPPNGQGAYEQYF.

The chain uses TRBV5-1 and TRBJ2-5; TRBD2 matches at 8 bases. Germline assignment: CDR1 SGHRS and CDR2 YFSETQ. The CDR3 length is 15 residues. V lost 0 bases and J lost 0; bases outside the gene matches: 1. The CDR3 DNA reads TGCGCCAGCAGCTTGGGTAGCGGGAACCAAGAGACCCAGTACTTC. Its translation: CASSLGSGNQETQYF.

This chain links TRBV2 with TRBJ2-1, with D perhaps matching TRBD2 (6 bases). The CDR3 is 13 amino acids. Germline loops: CDR1 SNHLY, CDR2 FYNNEI. V was pared by 8 bases and J by 0 bases, with 8 bases between. The CDR3 here is CASGGSSYNEQFF. Here the CDR3 DNA reads TGTGCCAGCGGGGGGAGCTCCTACAATGAGCAGTTCTTC.

The chain is built from TRBV6-5 and TRBJ1-1, with 10 bases matching TRBD1. V shed 6 bases and J 5 bases; nucleotides not matched to a gene: 3. CDR1 and CDR2 from the germline V gene are MNHEY and SVGAGI. CDR3 length equals 13 residues. In DNA, the CDR3 is TGTGCCAGCAGGGGGACAGGGGAAACTGAAGCTTTCTTT. This encodes CASRGTGETEAFF.

CDR3 nucleotide sequence: TGTGCCAGTAGAAGCCCTTCCTACAATGAGCAGTTCTTC. It yields the protein CASRSPSYNEQFF. The chain links TRBV19 to TRBJ2-1, with D hard to call. Germline V CDR1 and CDR2: LNHDA, SQIVND (reference sequence). Trimming left V 6 bases short and J 1 base short, with 7 bases between. The CDR3 covers 13 residues.

This chain links TRBV5-1 with TRBJ2-5; D remains unclear. Germline-derived CDR1 and CDR2 are SGHRS and YFSETQ. V lost 4 bases and J lost 2, with 15 bases in between. This CDR3 is built from 15 residues. Here the CDR3 reads CASSTRGTVQETQYF. In nucleotides, the CDR3 is TGCGCCAGCAGCACCCGCGGCACTGTTCAAGAGACCCAGTACTTC.

The rearrangement uses TRBV18 and TRBJ1-1, with D uncertain. V was trimmed by 0 bases and J by 2 bases, leaving 4 bases between them. This CDR3 has 13 residues. Germline-derived CDR1 and CDR2 are KGHSH and LQKENI. CDR3 sequence reads: CASSPPFNTEAFF. For the CDR3, the DNA is TGTGCCAGCTCACCACCCTTTAACACTGAAGCTTTCTTT. The whole variable domain, filled in from reference TRBV18 and TRBJ1-1, reads NAGVMQNPRHLVRRRGQEARLRCSPMKGHSHVYWYRQLPEEGLKFMVYLQKENIIDESGMPKERFSAEFPKEGPSILRIQQVVRGDSAAYFCASSPPFNTEAFFGQGTRLTVV.

The chain combines TRBV7-2 with TRBJ1-2; weak D call: TRBD1 (6 bases). Germline V CDR1 and CDR2: SGHTA, FQGNSA. V gave up 5 bases and J gave up 6 bases, with 13 bases separating them. The CDR3 consists of 13 residues. Written as DNA, the CDR3 is TGTGCCAGCAGCCCCAACAGGGACCATGGCTACACCTTC. It encodes CASSPNRDHGYTF. Together with reference TRBV7-2 and TRBJ1-2, the CDR3 gives the full variable domain: GAGVSQSPSNKVTEKGKDVELRCDPISGHTALYWYRQSLGQGLEFLIYFQGNSAPDKSGLPSDRFSAERTGGSVSTLTIQRTQQEDSAVYLCASSPNRDHGYTFGSGTRLTVV.

V and J are TRBV2 and TRBJ2-1, with 9 bases aligning to TRBD2. This CDR3 comprises 15 residues. Germline CDR1 SNHLY, CDR2 FYNNEI. Trimming took 5 bases from V and 2 from J; bases not matched to a gene: 4. The CDR3 here is CASSTGLAPYNEQFF. As DNA, the CDR3 is TGTGCCAGCAGTACGGGACTAGCCCCCTACAATGAGCAGTTCTTC.

The chain couples TRBV6-5 to TRBJ2-7, with TRBD1 matching 7 bases. This CDR3 comprises 13 residues. The germline gives CDR1 MNHEY, CDR2 SVGAGI. Unmatched junction bases numbered 7, after V lost 6 bases and J lost 5 bases. CDR3 DNA sequence: TGTGCCAGCAGCTCTGACAGGGCCAACGAGCAGTACTTC. Translating gives CASSSDRANEQYF.

The chain joins TRBV19 to TRBJ1-4; D unclear. V gave up 5 bases and J gave up 1 base, with 5 bases separating them. The germline V gene encodes CDR1 LNHDA and CDR2 SQIVND (reference sequence). The CDR3 length is 13 residues. The CDR3 loop reads CASSAITNEKLFF. CDR3 nucleotides: TGTGCCAGTAGTGCGATAACTAATGAAAAACTGTTTTTT.

V is TRBV19 and J is TRBJ1-1, with unresolved D. The germline V and J ends were trimmed by 10 bases and 4 bases, with 13 bases remaining between them. This CDR3 is 12 amino acids long. From germline, CDR1 is LNHDA and CDR2 SQIVND (reference sequence). The chain's CDR3 is CATDWAGTEAFF. CDR3 DNA sequence: TGTGCCACCGACTGGGCGGGCACTGAAGCTTTCTTT.

CDR3 amino acids: CASSLITNRGGGNTIYF. The DNA of the CDR3 is TGTGCCAGCAGCCTGATCACGAACAGGGGAGGTGGAAACACCATATATTTT. The rearrangement uses TRBV28 and TRBJ1-3; TRBD1 matches at 7 bases. The CDR3 length is 17 residues. The germline gives CDR1 MDHEN, CDR2 SYDVKM. Trimming cost V 6 bases and J 3 bases; bases outside gene matches: 14.

The V call is TRBV9, the J call TRBJ2-3, with TRBD2 identical over 7 bases. Germline V gene lookup returns CDR1 SGDLS and CDR2 YYNGEE. This CDR3 has 14 amino acids. V gave up 4 bases and J gave up 3 bases; unmatched junction bases: 5. The DNA for the CDR3 is TGTGCCAGCAGCTCCCGGACTAGTACAGATACGCAGTATTTT. It encodes CASSSRTSTDTQYF.

The chain uses TRBV7-6 and TRBJ2-3; 9 nucleotides agree with TRBD1. CDR1 is SGHVS and CDR2 is FNYEAQ in the germline V gene. Trimming cost V 4 bases and J 3 bases; bases outside gene matches: 8. The length of the CDR3 is 16 residues. The CDR3 sequence is CASSSGRDRVTDTQYF. The CDR3 nucleotides read TGTGCCAGCAGCTCCGGACGGGACAGGGTTACAGATACGCAGTATTTT.

This rearrangement joins TRBV4-3 to TRBJ2-7, with TRBD2 as a possible D gene (6 bases). V lost 0 bases and J lost 7, with 16 bases in between. The germline CDR1 and CDR2 sequences are LGHNA and YSLEER. The CDR3 is 15 residues long. The CDR3 is CASSQDLRYAGEQYF. Here the CDR3 DNA reads TGCGCCAGCAGCCAAGATTTGAGGTACGCGGGGGAGCAGTACTTC.

The chain couples TRBV7-2 to TRBJ2-4, with 9 positions matching TRBD2. The germline gives CDR1 SGHTA, CDR2 FQGNSA. The CDR3 is made up of 16 amino acids. The V and J ends lost 5 bases and 7 bases, in that order; junction bases with no gene match: 12. This CDR3 reads CASSEAGGPSTNIQYF. The CDR3 nucleotides are TGTGCCAGCAGCGAAGCGGGGGGACCCTCGACGAACATTCAGTACTTC.

V gene TRBV30 combines with J gene TRBJ2-5, with D hard to call. Trimming left V 4 bases short and J 5 bases short, with 11 bases between. The germline CDR1 and CDR2 sequences are GTSNPN and SVGIG (reference sequence). CDR3 size: 12 residues. The CDR3, as DNA: TGTGCCTGGATCGCAGGTGGGGAGACCCAGTACTTC. This gives the protein CAWIAGGETQYF.

The CDR3 region is CASSSTSSPTGDTQYF. CDR3 nucleotide sequence: TGTGCCAGCAGCTCCACCTCCTCCCCGACGGGTGATACGCAGTATTTT. The chain uses TRBV7-9 and TRBJ2-3; D is unresolved. Trimming removed 4 bases at V and 6 bases at J, with 20 bases between. Germline V gives CDR1 SEHNR, CDR2 FQNEAQ (reference sequence). The length of the CDR3 is 16 residues.

The chain combines TRBV19 with TRBJ2-2; TRBD1 agrees at 8 bases. In germline, CDR1 is LNHDA, CDR2 SQIVND (reference sequence). The CDR3 is 13 residues long. The V gene end was trimmed by 10 bases and the J gene end by 0 bases; junction bases not matched to a gene: 1. The CDR3: CATGGPNTGELFF. The DNA for the CDR3 is TGTGCCACAGGGGGCCCGAACACCGGGGAGCTGTTTTTT.